This T cell receptor beta chain was retrieved from a study of T cells in women clearing cervical HPV infection. About the study: Cases' blood sampling followed lesion detection by median approximately 150 days (90 to 200).

Turning to this clone: Its antigen is unknown. The read ends 3 residues shy of where the CDR3 ends; the end is completed using the germline J gene.

The CDR3 is 12 residues long. Germline V gene lookup returns CDR1 GTSNPN and CDR2 SVGIG (reference sequence). The method was immunoSEQ multiplex PCR; TCRdb's version includes in-frame clones alone and lacks a portion of them. Its clone listing holds tens of thousands of clones. Study conclusions and caveats: A classifier using richness and V gene abundances reached an AUC of more than 0.75. T-cell numbers per sample were unknown and may explain richness differences.

The chain combines TRBV30 with TRBJ1-1, with a weak D call TRBD1 (6 bases). The receptor comes from a woman between 18 and 70 years old with a cervical HPV16 infection that either progressed to CIN3+ or cleared (not recorded which). Sequencing was carried out using blood buffy coat. CDR3 bases read: TGTGCCTGGAGTCTCAGGACAGCTTTG. Translation gives CAWSLRTAL. The whole CDR3 protein reads CAWSLRTALAFF.